This entry features one TCR beta chain sequence. What this receptor recognizes is not known. No much larger clone is present one base from it, and per-base qualities are unavailable. Collaborating institutions collected whole blood in K2EDTA tubes following their own protocols. For TCRbeta analysis, collaborator samples were shipped as frozen whole blood, as isolated PBMCs, or as DNA extracted from either sample type. This specimen belongs to a study of blood T cell repertoires in COVID-19 (dated by TCRdb to about 2020). About the full investigation: Samples from collaborators originated in the United States, Italy and Spain and spanned both the acute and convalescent phases of COVID-19. The prospective study material was composed of cDNA or gDNA derived from T cells, B-cell-depleted T cells, or PBMCs. The dataset comprised deeply sampled blood TCRbeta repertoires from subjects exposed to, actively infected with, or recovered from COVID-19. The repertoires were released in a freely available public database meant as a resource for research on the immune response to SARS-CoV-2. Samples were obtained from the ongoing ImmuneRACE study (first 160 participants) and from roughly 1,300 subjects provided by 6 global collaborators. Nearly every sample came with metadata listing a de-identified subject ID, COVID-19 status, age in years and sex. Where available, HLA class I and class II types were taken from metadata supplied by the sample provider and were not determined by assay-based typing.

TCRbeta CDR3 regions were amplified from genomic DNA by means of the immunoSEQ Assay, a bias-controlled multiplex PCR. Under the source paper's analysis protocol: The number of nucleated cells in each sample was estimated from the amplification of reference gene primers within the assay. To quantify the absolute abundance of each unique TCRbeta CDR3 rearrangement, sequence reads were collapsed and filtered. For each sample, productive Simpson clonality was calculated as the square root of Simpson's diversity index across productive rearrangements. This immuneACCESS table, as held by TCRdb, lists in-frame sequences with V and J called but not all clones. Of the missing ones, under half trace to an unresolved V gene in checked studies; the others have no known cause. The D gene and trimming were derived from the DNA, and the V and J assignments and clone size from that table. This sample holds some 170,000 clones; around 77% were observed only once. The leading ten clones occupy 2.8% of the sample.

The CDR3 contains 14 residues, cysteine and phenylalanine counted. The DNA shown is the 42-base CDR3, in frame from base 1. CDR1 MNHEY and CDR2 SVGEGT were looked up in the germline V gene. V is pruned by 5 bases and J by 2 bases, leaving 5 bases of the junction without a gene match. The research as a whole found: How much clinical and demographic metadata was included differed by source and by participant, and the metadata was provided uncurated.

Specimen: peripheral blood. This receptor was identified in an older man with acute or convalescent COVID-19. The chain is made from TRBV6-2 or TRBV6-3 and TRBJ2-7, and TRBD2 aligns with 8 junction nucleotides. The nucleotide sequence reads TGTGCCAGCAGTAAAGCGGGAGCGGCCTACGAGCAGTACTTC. Its product reads: CASSKAGAAYEQYF.